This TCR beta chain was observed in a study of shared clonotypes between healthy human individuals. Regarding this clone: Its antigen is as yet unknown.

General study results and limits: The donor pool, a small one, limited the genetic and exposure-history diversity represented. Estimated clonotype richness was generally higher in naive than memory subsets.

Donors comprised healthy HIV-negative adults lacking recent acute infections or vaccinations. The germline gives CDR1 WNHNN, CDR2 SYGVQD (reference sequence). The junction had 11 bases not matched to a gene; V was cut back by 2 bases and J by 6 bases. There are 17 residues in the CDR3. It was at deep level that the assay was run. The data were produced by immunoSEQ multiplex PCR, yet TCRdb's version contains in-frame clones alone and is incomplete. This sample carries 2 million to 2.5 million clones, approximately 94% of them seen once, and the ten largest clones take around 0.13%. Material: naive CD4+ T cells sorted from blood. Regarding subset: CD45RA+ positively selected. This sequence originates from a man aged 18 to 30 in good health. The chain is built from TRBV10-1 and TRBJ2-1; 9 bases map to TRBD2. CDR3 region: CASSETRSGSRVNEQFF. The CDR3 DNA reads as TGCGCCAGCAGTGAGACTCGTAGCGGGAGTAGGGTCAATGAGCAGTTCTTC.